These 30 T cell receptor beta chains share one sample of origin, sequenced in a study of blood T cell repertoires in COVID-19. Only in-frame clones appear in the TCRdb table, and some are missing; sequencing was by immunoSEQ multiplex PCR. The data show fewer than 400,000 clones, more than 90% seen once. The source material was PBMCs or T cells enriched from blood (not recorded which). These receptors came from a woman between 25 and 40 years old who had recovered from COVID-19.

Here the CDR3 reads CATARSGISGYEQYF. Written as DNA, the CDR3 is TGTGCCACCGCGAGGTCCGGTATTTCTGGGTACGAGCAGTACTTC. The rearrangement links TRBV19 to TRBJ2-7, with D unclear. The V gene lost 10 bases and the J gene lost 4 bases, with 23 bases spanning the gap. CDR1 and CDR2 (germline): LNHDA, SQIVND (reference sequence). The CDR3 loop spans 15 amino acids.

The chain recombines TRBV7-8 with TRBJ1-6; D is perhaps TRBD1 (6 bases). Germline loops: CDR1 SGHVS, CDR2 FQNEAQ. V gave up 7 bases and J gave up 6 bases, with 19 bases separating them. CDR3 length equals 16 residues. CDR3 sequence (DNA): TGTGCCAGCACCCTGGGACACCCGGCAGTTAATTCACCCCTCCACTTT. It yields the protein CASTLGHPAVNSPLHF. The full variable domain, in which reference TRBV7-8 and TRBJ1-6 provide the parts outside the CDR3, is GAGVSQSPRYKVAKRGQDVALRCDPISGHVSLFWYQQALGQGPEFLTYFQNEAQLDKSGLPSDRFFAERPEGSVSTLKIQRTQQEDSAVYLCASTLGHPAVNSPLHFGNGTRLTVT.

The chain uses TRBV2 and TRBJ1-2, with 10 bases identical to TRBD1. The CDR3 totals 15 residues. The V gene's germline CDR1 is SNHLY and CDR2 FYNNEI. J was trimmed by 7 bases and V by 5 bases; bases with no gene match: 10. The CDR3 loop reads CASSPLTGGWGGYTF. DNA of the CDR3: TGTGCCAGCAGTCCCTTGACAGGGGGCTGGGGTGGCTACACCTTC.

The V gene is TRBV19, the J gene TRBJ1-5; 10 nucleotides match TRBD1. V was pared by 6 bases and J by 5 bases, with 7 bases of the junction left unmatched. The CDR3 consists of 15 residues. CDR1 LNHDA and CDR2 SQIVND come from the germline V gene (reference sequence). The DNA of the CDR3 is TGTGCCAGTAGATCGACAGGGGGCGGATATCAGCCCCAGCATTTT. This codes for CASRSTGGGYQPQHF.

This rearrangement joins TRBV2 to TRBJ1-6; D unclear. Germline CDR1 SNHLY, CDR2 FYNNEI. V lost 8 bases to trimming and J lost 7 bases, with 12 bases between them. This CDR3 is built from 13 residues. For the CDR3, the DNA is TGTGCCAGCTCCCGTGTGGAGAATTCACCCCTCCACTTT. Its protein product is CASSRVENSPLHF.

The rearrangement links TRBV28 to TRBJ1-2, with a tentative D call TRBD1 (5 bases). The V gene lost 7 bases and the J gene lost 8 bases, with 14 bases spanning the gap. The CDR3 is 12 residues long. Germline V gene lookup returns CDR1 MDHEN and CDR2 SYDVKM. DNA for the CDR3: TGTGCCAGCAAAAAGCAGGGTCAAGGCTACACCTTC. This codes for CASKKQGQGYTF.

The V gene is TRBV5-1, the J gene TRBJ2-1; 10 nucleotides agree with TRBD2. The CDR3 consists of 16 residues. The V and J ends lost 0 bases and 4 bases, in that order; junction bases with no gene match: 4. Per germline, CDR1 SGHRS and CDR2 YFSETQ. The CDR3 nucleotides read TGCGCCAGCAGCTTGGATGGGACTAGCGTTTACAATGAGCAGTTCTTC. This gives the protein CASSLDGTSVYNEQFF.

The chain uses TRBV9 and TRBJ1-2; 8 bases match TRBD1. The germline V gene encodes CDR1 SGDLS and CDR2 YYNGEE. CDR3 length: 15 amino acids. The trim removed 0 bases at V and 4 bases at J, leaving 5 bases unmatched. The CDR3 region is CASSVEGQAGYGYTF. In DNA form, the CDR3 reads TGTGCCAGCAGCGTAGAGGGACAGGCGGGCTATGGCTACACCTTC.

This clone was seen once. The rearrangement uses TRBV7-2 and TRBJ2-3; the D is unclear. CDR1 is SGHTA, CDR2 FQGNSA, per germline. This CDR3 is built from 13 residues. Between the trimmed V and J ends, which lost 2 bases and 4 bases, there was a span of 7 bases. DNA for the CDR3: TGTGCCAGCAGCTTATCGGTTGCAGATACGCAGTATTTT. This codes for CASSLSVADTQYF.

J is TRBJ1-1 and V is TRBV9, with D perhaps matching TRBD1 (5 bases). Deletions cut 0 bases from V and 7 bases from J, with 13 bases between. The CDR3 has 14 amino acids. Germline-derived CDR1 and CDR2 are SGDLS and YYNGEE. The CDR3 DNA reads TGTGCCAGCAGCGTAGGGGGGGTATGGAATGAAGCTTTCTTT. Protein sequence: CASSVGGVWNEAFF.

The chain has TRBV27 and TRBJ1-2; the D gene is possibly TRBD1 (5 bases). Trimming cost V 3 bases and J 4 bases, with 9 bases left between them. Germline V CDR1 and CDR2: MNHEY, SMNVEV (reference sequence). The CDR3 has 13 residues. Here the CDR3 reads CASSFGTAYGYTF. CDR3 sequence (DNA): TGTGCCAGCAGTTTCGGGACTGCCTATGGCTACACCTTC.

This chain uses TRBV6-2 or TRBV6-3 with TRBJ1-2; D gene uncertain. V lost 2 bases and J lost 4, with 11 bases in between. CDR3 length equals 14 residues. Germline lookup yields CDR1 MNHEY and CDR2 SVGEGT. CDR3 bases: TGTGCCAGCAGTTACGTGCCGGGATCCTATGGCTACACCTTC. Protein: CASSYVPGSYGYTF.

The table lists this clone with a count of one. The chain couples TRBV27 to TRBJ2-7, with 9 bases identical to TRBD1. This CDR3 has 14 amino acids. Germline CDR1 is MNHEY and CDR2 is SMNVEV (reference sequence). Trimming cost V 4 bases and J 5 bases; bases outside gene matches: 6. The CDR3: CASSSGDRVHEQYF. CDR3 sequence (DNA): TGTGCCAGCAGTTCGGGGGACAGGGTCCACGAGCAGTACTTC.

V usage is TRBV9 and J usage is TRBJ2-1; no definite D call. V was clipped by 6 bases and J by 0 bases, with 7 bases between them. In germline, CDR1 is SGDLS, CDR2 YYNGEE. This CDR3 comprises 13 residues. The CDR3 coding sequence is TGTGCCAGCAAGGCAGGCTCCTACAATGAGCAGTTCTTC. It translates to CASKAGSYNEQFF.

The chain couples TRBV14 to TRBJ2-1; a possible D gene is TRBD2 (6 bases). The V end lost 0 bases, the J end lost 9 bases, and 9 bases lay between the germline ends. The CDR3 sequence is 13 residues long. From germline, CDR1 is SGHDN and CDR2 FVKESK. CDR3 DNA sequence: TGTGCCAGCAGCCAAGAGTTGCGGGGTGAGCAGTTCTTC. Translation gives CASSQELRGEQFF.

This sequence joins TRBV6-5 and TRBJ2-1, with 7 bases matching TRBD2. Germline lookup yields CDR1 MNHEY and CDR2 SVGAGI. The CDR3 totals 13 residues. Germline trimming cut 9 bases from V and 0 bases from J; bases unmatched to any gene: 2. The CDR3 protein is CASREDSYNEQFF. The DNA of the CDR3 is TGTGCCAGTCGGGAGGACTCCTACAATGAGCAGTTCTTC.

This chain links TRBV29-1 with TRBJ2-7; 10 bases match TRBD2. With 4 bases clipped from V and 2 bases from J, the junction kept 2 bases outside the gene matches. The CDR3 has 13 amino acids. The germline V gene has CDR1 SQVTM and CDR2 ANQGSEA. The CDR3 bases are TGCAGCGTTGTACTAGCGGGGACCTACGAGCAGTACTTC. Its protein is CSVVLAGTYEQYF.

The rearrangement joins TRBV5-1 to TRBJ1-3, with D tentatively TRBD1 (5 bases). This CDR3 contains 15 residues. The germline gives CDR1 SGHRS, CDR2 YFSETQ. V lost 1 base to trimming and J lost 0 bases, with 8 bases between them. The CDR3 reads CASSLTGDSGNTIYF. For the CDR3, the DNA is TGCGCCAGCAGCTTGACAGGTGACTCTGGAAACACCATATATTTT.

The CDR3 bases are TGTGCCAGCAGTTTCCGGTTCCTCTACGGGGGGAACACTGAAGCTTTCTTT. Amino acids: CASSFRFLYGGNTEAFF. V usage is TRBV6-2 or TRBV6-3 and J usage is TRBJ1-1; perhaps TRBD1 as D (5 bases). Trimming cost V 4 bases and J 1 base, with 19 bases left between them. Germline CDR1 MNHEY, CDR2 SVGEGT. The CDR3 runs to 17 residues.

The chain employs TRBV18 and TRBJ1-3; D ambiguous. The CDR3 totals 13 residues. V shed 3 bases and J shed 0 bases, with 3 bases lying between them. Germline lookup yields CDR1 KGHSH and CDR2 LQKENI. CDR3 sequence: CASSPVSGNTIYF. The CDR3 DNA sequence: TGTGCCAGCTCACCCGTCTCTGGAAACACCATATATTTT.

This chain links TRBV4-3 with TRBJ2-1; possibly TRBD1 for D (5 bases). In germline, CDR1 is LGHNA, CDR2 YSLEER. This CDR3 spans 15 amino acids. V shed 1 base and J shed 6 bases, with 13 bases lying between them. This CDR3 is CASSQGVGVANEQFF. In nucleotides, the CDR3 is TGCGCCAGCAGCCAAGGGGTAGGGGTGGCCAATGAGCAGTTCTTC.

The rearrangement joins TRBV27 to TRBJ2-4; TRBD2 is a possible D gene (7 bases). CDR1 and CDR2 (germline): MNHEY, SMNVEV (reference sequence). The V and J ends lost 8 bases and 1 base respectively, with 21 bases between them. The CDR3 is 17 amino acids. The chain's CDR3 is CASGRAGAIVAKNIQYF. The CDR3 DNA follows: TGTGCCAGCGGGAGGGCAGGGGCGATCGTTGCCAAAAACATTCAGTACTTC.

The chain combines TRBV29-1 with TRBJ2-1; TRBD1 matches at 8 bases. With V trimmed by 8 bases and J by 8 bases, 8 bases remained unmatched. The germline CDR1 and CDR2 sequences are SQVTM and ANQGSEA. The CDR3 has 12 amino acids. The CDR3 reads CSFPQGADEQFF. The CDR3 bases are TGCAGCTTCCCCCAGGGGGCGGATGAGCAGTTCTTC.

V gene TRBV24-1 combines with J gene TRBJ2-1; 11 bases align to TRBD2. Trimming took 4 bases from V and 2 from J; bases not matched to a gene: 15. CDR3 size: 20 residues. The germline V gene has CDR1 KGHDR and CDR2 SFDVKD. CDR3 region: CATSDPGLAANSETYNEQFF. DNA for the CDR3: TGTGCCACCAGTGACCCGGGACTAGCGGCTAACTCGGAGACCTACAATGAGCAGTTCTTC.

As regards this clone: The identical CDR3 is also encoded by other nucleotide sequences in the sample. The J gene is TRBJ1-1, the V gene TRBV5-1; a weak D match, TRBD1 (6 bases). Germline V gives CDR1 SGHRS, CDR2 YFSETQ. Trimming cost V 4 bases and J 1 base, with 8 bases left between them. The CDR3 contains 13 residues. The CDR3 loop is CASSLTGNTEAFF. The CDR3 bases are TGCGCCAGCAGCCTGACAGGGAACACTGAAGCTTTCTTT.

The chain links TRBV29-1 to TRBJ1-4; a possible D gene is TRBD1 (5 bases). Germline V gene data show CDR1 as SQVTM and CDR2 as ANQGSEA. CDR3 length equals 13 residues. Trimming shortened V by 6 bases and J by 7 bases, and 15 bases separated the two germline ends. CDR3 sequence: CSVDQGLGEKLFF. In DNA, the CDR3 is TGCAGCGTCGATCAGGGTCTGGGTGAAAAACTGTTTTTT.

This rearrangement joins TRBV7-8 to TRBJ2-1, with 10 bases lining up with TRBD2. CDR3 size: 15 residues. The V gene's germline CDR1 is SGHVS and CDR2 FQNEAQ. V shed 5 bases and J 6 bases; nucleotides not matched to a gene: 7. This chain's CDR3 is CASSLQREGSNEQFF. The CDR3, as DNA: TGTGCCAGCAGCCTTCAGCGGGAGGGAAGCAATGAGCAGTTCTTC.

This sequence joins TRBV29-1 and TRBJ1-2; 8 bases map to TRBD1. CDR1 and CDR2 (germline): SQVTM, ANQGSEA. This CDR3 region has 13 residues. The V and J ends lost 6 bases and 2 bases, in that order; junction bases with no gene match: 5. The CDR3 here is CSVARQGNYGYTF. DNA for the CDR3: TGCAGCGTCGCAAGACAGGGGAACTATGGCTACACCTTC. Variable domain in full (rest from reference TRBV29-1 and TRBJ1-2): SAVISQKPSRDICQRGTSLTIQCQVDSQVTMMFWYRQQPGQSLTLIATANQGSEATYESGFVIDKFPISRPNLTFSTLTVSNMSPEDSSIYLCSVARQGNYGYTFGSGTRLTVV.

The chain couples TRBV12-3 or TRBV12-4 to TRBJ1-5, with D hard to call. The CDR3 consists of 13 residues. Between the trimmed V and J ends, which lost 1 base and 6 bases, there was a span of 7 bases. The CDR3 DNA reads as TGTGCCAGCAGTTTAGGGGAGGGTCAGCCCCAGCATTTT. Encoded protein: CASSLGEGQPQHF.

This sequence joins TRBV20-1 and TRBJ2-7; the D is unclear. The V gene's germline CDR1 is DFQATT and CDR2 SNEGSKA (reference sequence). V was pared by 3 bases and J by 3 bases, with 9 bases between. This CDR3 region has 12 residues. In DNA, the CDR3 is TGCAGTGCTAGTGAACAGAACTACGAGCAGTACTTC. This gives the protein CSASEQNYEQYF.